These 16 T cell receptor beta chains were sequenced from one sample in a study of T-cell memory formation after mild COVID-19. One entry per CDR3 protein results from TCRdb running MiXCR on the 5' RACE reads. The sample includes around 300,000 distinct CDR3 sequences, around 17% of them seen just once. Sequencing used PBMCs or a T cell subset sorted from them (not recorded which). All receptors derive from a young man who had mild COVID-19 (a few samples of this study predate the infection). Cell type and time point are not known.

In this sample, this clonotype turned up a few times. J is TRBJ2-2 and V is TRBV2; perhaps D is TRBD1 or TRBD2 (5 bases each). V shed 8 bases and J shed 0 bases, with 10 bases lying between them. The CDR3 runs to 14 residues. Germline loops: CDR1 SNHLY, CDR2 FYNNEI. The CDR3 spells CASRRGANTGELFF. Here the CDR3 DNA reads TGTGCCAGCCGGCGAGGGGCGAACACCGGGGAGCTGTTTTTT.

Only a few counts were recorded for this clonotype. The rearrangement joins TRBV9 to TRBJ2-3; D not certain. Germline V gives CDR1 SGDLS, CDR2 YYNGEE. The CDR3 is 13 amino acids. With 2 bases removed from V and 3 bases from J, the gap between germline ends came to 7 bases. The DNA for the CDR3 is TGTGCCAGCAGCGTCCAAGGAACAGATACGCAGTATTTT. Translating gives CASSVQGTDTQYF. Full variable domain (outside the CDR3, taken from reference TRBV9 and TRBJ2-3): DSGVTQTPKHLITATGQRVTLRCSPRSGDLSVYWYQQSLDQGLQFLIQYYNGEERAKGNILERFSAQQFPDLHSELNLSSLELGDSALYFCASSVQGTDTQYFGPGTRLTVL.

This clonotype has a handful of counts. V is TRBV7-2 and J is TRBJ2-5; TRBD2 aligns across 15 bases. J lost 5 bases, V lost 5 bases, and 3 bases had no gene match. The V gene's germline CDR1 is SGHTA and CDR2 FQGNSA. This CDR3 spans 15 amino acids. This CDR3 reads CASSRTSGRGETQYF. DNA of the CDR3: TGTGCCAGCAGCCGGACTAGCGGGAGGGGGGAGACCCAGTACTTC.

This clonotype was detected ten times or more. The chain is built from TRBV3-1 and TRBJ1-4, with D hard to call. CDR1 and CDR2 from the germline V gene are LGHDT and YNNKEL (reference sequence). Trimming took 0 bases from V and 8 from J, leaving 19 bases between them. CDR3 length: 17 amino acids. The CDR3 region is CASSQETGRGRREKLFF. The CDR3 region has the DNA TGTGCCAGCAGCCAAGAGACTGGGCGGGGTCGGCGGGAAAAACTGTTTTTT.

The rearrangement joins TRBV5-1 to TRBJ1-2; D not certain. CDR1 is SGHRS and CDR2 is YFSETQ in the germline V gene. This CDR3 is 16 amino acids long. With 3 bases removed from V and 4 bases from J, the gap between germline ends came to 19 bases. The CDR3 here is CASSSYVAGGGYGYTF. The DNA for the CDR3 is TGCGCCAGCAGCTCCTACGTAGCGGGAGGAGGCTATGGCTACACCTTC.

This clonotype has just a few counts. The germline gene is not matched at one end of the junction; a read error may be the cause. The chain uses TRBV4-3 and TRBJ2-2; D might be TRBD1 (5 bases). The germline V gene encodes CDR1 LGHNA and CDR2 YSLEER. The CDR3 has 14 amino acids. The DNA for the CDR3 is TGCGCCAGCAACCAAGGGCAGGGATCCGGGGAGCTGTTTTTT. Protein sequence: CASNQGQGSGELFF.

The DNA for the CDR3 is TGTGCCAGTAGTATCACAGGGGCCAGAAATCAGCCCCAGCATTTT. Translated, it gives CASSITGARNQPQHF. The chain recombines TRBV19 with TRBJ1-5; 7 positions match TRBD1. V gave up 3 bases and J gave up 4 bases; unmatched junction bases: 6. The germline CDR1 and CDR2 sequences are LNHDA and SQIVND (reference sequence). The CDR3 contains 15 residues.

The J gene is TRBJ2-1, the V gene TRBV7-3, with TRBD2 matching over 10 bases. In germline, CDR1 is SGHTA, CDR2 FQGTGA. The CDR3 covers 15 residues. V trimming: 6 bases; J trimming: 10 bases; junction bases outside the gene matches: 12. CDR3 in DNA: TGTGCCAGCAGACCCAGCGGGGGGGCTCATGGGGAGCAGTTCTTC. It is translated as CASRPSGGAHGEQFF.

This chain links TRBV6-2 or TRBV6-3 with TRBJ2-1, with 9 positions matching TRBD2. The ends lost 6 bases at V and 6 bases at J; junction bases unmatched: 9. The CDR3 is 15 residues long. The germline V gene has CDR1 MNHEY and CDR2 SVGEGT. The CDR3 here is CASRRGLAYLNEQFF. In DNA, the CDR3 is TGTGCCAGCAGAAGAGGACTAGCGTATCTCAATGAGCAGTTCTTC.

The chain combines TRBV27 with TRBJ1-5, with a possible D match to TRBD1 (5 bases). V was clipped by 5 bases and J by 0 bases, with 11 bases between them. Germline V gives CDR1 MNHEY, CDR2 SMNVEV (reference sequence). This CDR3 spans 15 amino acids. The CDR3 nucleotides are TGTGCCAGCAGTCTGACAGCGTATAGCAATCAGCCCCAGCATTTT. Translating it yields CASSLTAYSNQPQHF.

The CDR3 loop is CASSQETDQPQHF. CDR3 nucleotide sequence: TGTGCCAGCAGCCAAGAGACGGATCAGCCCCAGCATTTT. The rearrangement uses TRBV4-2 and TRBJ1-5; D gene unclear. CDR3 size: 13 residues. The germline gives CDR1 LGHNA, CDR2 YNFKEQ. The V end was cut by 0 bases, the J end by 5 bases, with 5 bases between.

The chain joins TRBV28 to TRBJ2-1, with D perhaps matching TRBD2 (7 bases). The CDR3 has 14 residues. Germline assignment: CDR1 MDHEN and CDR2 SYDVKM. The V gene lost 7 bases and the J gene lost 4 bases, with 14 bases spanning the gap. CDR3 in amino acids: CASTGGRGYNEQFF. The CDR3 region has the DNA TGTGCCAGCACCGGGGGGCGGGGGTACAATGAGCAGTTCTTC.

This clonotype occurred a few times. The chain uses TRBV6-5 and TRBJ2-7, with TRBD2 matching 10 bases. Unmatched junction bases numbered 2, after V lost 0 bases and J lost 3 bases. From germline, CDR1 is MNHEY and CDR2 SVGAGI. The CDR3 totals 15 residues. CDR3 DNA: TGTGCCAGCAGTTACTCAGCGGGGGGGAGCTACGAGCAGTACTTC. Its translation: CASSYSAGGSYEQYF.

Many counts were recorded for this clonotype. The V call is TRBV5-1, the J call TRBJ2-2; possible D gene TRBD1, 5 bases. The CDR3 extends over 15 amino acids. Trimming pared 0 bases from V and 3 bases from J, leaving 9 bases between. Germline V gene lookup returns CDR1 SGHRS and CDR2 YFSETQ. The CDR3, as DNA: TGCGCCAGCAGCTTGGGTCAGGGTGACACCGGGGAGCTGTTTTTT. Translating gives CASSLGQGDTGELFF.

In DNA form, the CDR3 reads TGTGCCAGCAGCTCATGGACAGGGAAGAACACCGGGGAGCTGTTTTTT. Encoded protein: CASSSWTGKNTGELFF. The chain employs TRBV7-9 and TRBJ2-2; 8 bases are a match to TRBD1. V shed 4 bases and J 1 base; nucleotides not matched to a gene: 5. The CDR3 sequence is 16 residues long. Germline V gene lookup returns CDR1 SEHNR and CDR2 FQNEAQ (reference sequence).

The chain recombines TRBV5-1 with TRBJ2-4; the D gene could be TRBD1 or TRBD2 (6 bases each). Trimming shortened V by 6 bases and J by 0 bases, and 16 bases separated the two germline ends. Germline loops: CDR1 SGHRS, CDR2 YFSETQ. The CDR3 totals 16 residues. In DNA, the CDR3 is TGCGCCAGCAACCACGGGGGCAGGAGAGCCAAAAACATTCAGTACTTC. It translates to CASNHGGRRAKNIQYF.